Below are 19 T cell receptor beta chains sequenced from a single sample in a study of blood T cell repertoires in COVID-19 (dated by TCRdb to the early 2020s). Receptor libraries were prepared by the immunoSEQ multiplex PCR assay. TCRdb stores this immuneACCESS table with in-frame sequences only. Part of the clones is absent; in the studies checked, under half of the shortfall reflects unresolved V genes, and no reason is known for the rest. The sample table lists some 200,000 clones, around 84% of them with a count of one. Around 7.4% of the sample goes to the ten largest clones. The sequencing sample was made of PBMCs or T cells enriched from blood (not recorded which). These receptors originate from a woman aged 40-49 years with acute COVID-19.

In this sample, this clone turned up once. The J gene is TRBJ2-4, the V gene TRBV29-1, with 11 bases identical to TRBD1. Trimming at V came to 4 bases and at J to 7 bases, leaving 0 bases not matched to a gene. Per the germline V gene, CDR1 is SQVTM and CDR2 is ANQGSEA. This CDR3 spans 12 amino acids. CDR3 in DNA: TGCAGCGTTGGGGACAGGGGGAACATTCAGTACTTC. Residues: CSVGDRGNIQYF.

The sample holds one count of this clone. The chain has TRBV19 and TRBJ1-5; TRBD1 matches 8 bases. The V segment lost 5 bases and the J segment 2 bases; nucleotides outside the gene matches: 14. CDR1 and CDR2 from the germline V gene are LNHDA and SQIVND (reference sequence). This CDR3 region has 18 residues. The CDR3 region has the DNA TGTGCCAGTAGTCTTGGGGACAGGAGGCCATGGGGCAATCAGCCCCAGCATTTT. It translates to CASSLGDRRPWGNQPQHF.

The genes are TRBV11-2 and TRBJ2-1; 7 bases align to TRBD2. This CDR3 is built from 15 residues. After removal of 1 base from V and 12 bases from J, the junction contained 12 bases not matched to a gene. Germline lookup yields CDR1 SGHAT and CDR2 FQNNGV. The CDR3, as DNA: TGTGCCAGCAGCTTAGCTTCGGGAGGACCCACGGGGCAGTTCTTC. Amino acids: CASSLASGGPTGQFF.

The V gene is TRBV5-1, the J gene TRBJ2-7, with 8 bases that match TRBD1. This CDR3 spans 16 amino acids. Trimming at V came to 1 base and at J to 0 bases, leaving 6 bases not matched to a gene. The V gene's germline CDR1 is SGHRS and CDR2 YFSETQ. CDR3: CASSLSPGTGSYEQYF. The CDR3 coding sequence is TGCGCCAGCAGCTTGTCCCCGGGGACAGGCTCCTACGAGCAGTACTTC. The full variable domain, with the rest looked up from reference TRBV5-1 and TRBJ2-7, is KAGVTQTPRYLIKTRGQQVTLSCSPISGHRSVSWYQQTPGQGLQFLFEYFSETQRNKGNFPGRFSGRQFSNSRSEMNVSTLELGDSALYLCASSLSPGTGSYEQYFGPGTRLTVT.

The CDR3 bases are TGTGCCATCAGTGAGCGCAGGGTTGGGAACGAGCAGTACTTC. Protein: CAISERRVGNEQYF. The gene calls are TRBV10-3 and TRBJ2-7; weak D call: TRBD1 (5 bases). Trimming pared 2 bases from V and 5 bases from J, leaving 13 bases between. Germline CDR1 and CDR2: ENHRY and SYGVKD. This CDR3 has 14 residues.

The genes are TRBV7-9 and TRBJ1-1; D gene ambiguous. V gave up 5 bases and J gave up 6 bases, with 16 bases separating them. Germline CDR1 is SEHNR and CDR2 is FQNEAQ (reference sequence). The CDR3 runs 14 residues. The CDR3 spells CASSMTERVPEAFF. Here the CDR3 DNA reads TGTGCCAGCAGCATGACTGAAAGAGTCCCTGAAGCTTTCTTT.

This clone was seen only once. The rearrangement links TRBV9 to TRBJ2-4; 9 bases fit TRBD1. V lost 4 bases, J lost 9 bases, and 5 bases stayed unmatched. Germline V gene sequence: CDR1 SGDLS, CDR2 YYNGEE. The CDR3 consists of 13 residues. The CDR3 DNA follows: TGTGCCAGCAGCCTCGAACAGGGGGCCATTCAGTACTTC. Protein sequence: CASSLEQGAIQYF. The variable domain in full, with the rest retrieved from reference TRBV9 and TRBJ2-4, is DSGVTQTPKHLITATGQRVTLRCSPRSGDLSVYWYQQSLDQGLQFLIQYYNGEERAKGNILERFSAQQFPDLHSELNLSSLELGDSALYFCASSLEQGAIQYFGAGTRLSVL.

The chain uses TRBV5-1 and TRBJ2-7; D is perhaps TRBD2 (7 bases). V was cut by 3 bases and J by 5 bases, with 12 bases left in between. Per the germline V gene, CDR1 is SGHRS and CDR2 is YFSETQ. The CDR3 contains 13 residues. CDR3 DNA sequence: TGCGCCAGCAGCTGGCGGGGGCAGAACGAGCAGTACTTC. Protein product: CASSWRGQNEQYF.

V is TRBV7-3 and J is TRBJ2-7; possible D gene TRBD1, 6 bases. The ends were cut back, 3 bases at V and 6 bases at J, with 6 bases in the middle. CDR3 length: 11 amino acids. The germline gives CDR1 SGHTA, CDR2 FQGTGA. DNA for the CDR3: TGTGCCAGCAGCTTCAGGGGCGAGCAGTACTTC. This sequence encodes CASSFRGEQYF.

The chain is built from TRBV9 and TRBJ2-3; D is unresolved. The V and J ends lost 2 bases and 1 base respectively, with 11 bases between them. CDR3 length: 15 amino acids. CDR1 and CDR2 (germline): SGDLS, YYNGEE. CDR3 sequence (DNA): TGTGCCAGCAGCGTTCTGAACACGCGCACAGATACGCAGTATTTT. It specifies CASSVLNTRTDTQYF.

The chain is built from TRBV6-6 and TRBJ1-4; no reliable D call. CDR1 and CDR2 (germline): MNHNY, SVGAGI (reference sequence). The CDR3 has 16 amino acids. V shed 7 bases and J shed 0 bases, with 15 bases lying between them. As DNA, the CDR3 is TGTGCCAGCACCCTCGCGGGTGGAGCAACTAATGAAAAACTGTTTTTT. Translating gives CASTLAGGATNEKLFF.

The chain uses TRBV5-1 and TRBJ1-6; 10 nucleotides align to TRBD1. The length of the CDR3 is 16 residues. Looked up from germline, CDR1 is SGHRS and CDR2 is YFSETQ. J lost 5 bases, V lost 3 bases, and 5 bases had no gene match. Here the CDR3 DNA reads TGCGCCAGCAGCTCGACAGGGGGCAAAGATAATTCACCCCTCCACTTT. Residues: CASSSTGGKDNSPLHF.

This clone was seen only once. The V gene is TRBV6-5, the J gene TRBJ2-7; 9 bases match TRBD2. CDR1 MNHEY and CDR2 SVGAGI come from the germline V gene. The junction had 8 bases not matched to a gene; V was cut back by 3 bases and J by 5 bases. The CDR3 totals 15 residues. CDR3 in amino acids: CASSYKGLAHDEQYF. The CDR3 region has the DNA TGTGCCAGCAGTTATAAGGGACTAGCCCATGACGAGCAGTACTTC.

The V call is TRBV24-1, the J call TRBJ2-1; 9 bases match TRBD1. V lost 0 bases, J lost 1 base, and 3 bases stayed unmatched. The CDR3 has 17 amino acids. Germline V gene lookup returns CDR1 KGHDR and CDR2 SFDVKD. CDR3: CATSDLGTGRSYNEQFF. The CDR3 DNA sequence: TGTGCCACCAGTGATTTGGGGACAGGGAGGTCCTACAATGAGCAGTTCTTC.

The chain recombines TRBV29-1 with TRBJ2-1; no firm D call. This CDR3 spans 13 amino acids. CDR1 and CDR2 from the germline V gene are SQVTM and ANQGSEA. The V end lost 3 bases, the J end lost 1 base, and 7 bases lay between the germline ends. CDR3: CSVDSSSYNEQFF. CDR3 nucleotide sequence: TGCAGCGTTGATAGTAGTTCCTACAATGAGCAGTTCTTC.

The rearrangement links TRBV28 to TRBJ2-1, with 9 bases lining up with TRBD2. CDR1 MDHEN and CDR2 SYDVKM come from the germline V gene. After removal of 3 bases from V and 4 bases from J, the junction contained 7 bases not matched to a gene. This CDR3 comprises 16 residues. CDR3 bases: TGTGCCAGCAGTTTGCGGCGGGGGGGCATTTACAATGAGCAGTTCTTC. Its protein is CASSLRRGGIYNEQFF.

Only one count was recorded for this clone. The chain carries TRBV7-2 and TRBJ2-7; TRBD1 matches 9 bases. The length of the CDR3 is 15 residues. From germline, CDR1 is SGHTA and CDR2 FQGNSA. Trimming took 0 bases from V and 5 from J; bases not matched to a gene: 5. CDR3 nucleotide sequence: TGTGCCAGCAGCTTAGCGGGACAGGGTTTACACGAGCAGTACTTC. Its translation: CASSLAGQGLHEQYF.

The rearrangement links TRBV5-1 to TRBJ2-7, with 10 bases identical to TRBD2. Trimming cost V 4 bases and J 3 bases; bases outside gene matches: 10. The CDR3 consists of 16 residues. CDR1 SGHRS and CDR2 YFSETQ come from the germline V gene. The CDR3 sequence is CASSSRLAGPLYEQYF. CDR3 in DNA: TGCGCCAGCAGCAGCCGACTAGCGGGCCCCCTCTACGAGCAGTACTTC. The full variable domain, rest sourced from reference TRBV5-1 and TRBJ2-7, is KAGVTQTPRYLIKTRGQQVTLSCSPISGHRSVSWYQQTPGQGLQFLFEYFSETQRNKGNFPGRFSGRQFSNSRSEMNVSTLELGDSALYLCASSSRLAGPLYEQYFGPGTRLTVT.

V usage is TRBV7-2 and J usage is TRBJ2-3; D possibly corresponds to TRBD1 (7 bases). Germline values: CDR1 SGHTA, CDR2 FQGNSA. V lost 5 bases to trimming and J lost 5 bases, with 14 bases between them. The CDR3 length is 14 residues. The DNA for the CDR3 is TGTGCCAGCAGCCCCGGGACAGCGGGAGATACGCAGTATTTT. This encodes CASSPGTAGDTQYF.